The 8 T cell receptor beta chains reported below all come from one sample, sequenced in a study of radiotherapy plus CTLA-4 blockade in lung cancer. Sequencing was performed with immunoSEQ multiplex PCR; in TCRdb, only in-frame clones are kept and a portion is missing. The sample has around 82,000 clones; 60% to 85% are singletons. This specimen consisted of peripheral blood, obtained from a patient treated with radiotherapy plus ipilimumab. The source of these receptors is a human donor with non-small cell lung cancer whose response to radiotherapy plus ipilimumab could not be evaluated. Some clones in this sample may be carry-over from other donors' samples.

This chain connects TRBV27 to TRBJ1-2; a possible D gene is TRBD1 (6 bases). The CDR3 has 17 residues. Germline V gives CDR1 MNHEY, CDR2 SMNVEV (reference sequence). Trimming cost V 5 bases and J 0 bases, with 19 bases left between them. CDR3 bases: TGTGCCAGCAGTCTCTCCGGACAGAAAAGCTCTAACTATGGCTACACCTTC. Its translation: CASSLSGQKSSNYGYTF.

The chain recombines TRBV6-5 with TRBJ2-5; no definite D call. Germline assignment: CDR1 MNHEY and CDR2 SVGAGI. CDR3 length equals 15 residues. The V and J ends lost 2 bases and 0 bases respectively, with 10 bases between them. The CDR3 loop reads CASSYAQAYQETQYF. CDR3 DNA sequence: TGTGCCAGCAGTTACGCGCAGGCGTACCAAGAGACCCAGTACTTC.

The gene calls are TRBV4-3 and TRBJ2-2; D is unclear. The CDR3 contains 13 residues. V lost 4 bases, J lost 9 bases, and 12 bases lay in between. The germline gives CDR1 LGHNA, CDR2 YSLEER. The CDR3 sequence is CASSLAFGRELFF. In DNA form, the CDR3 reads TGCGCCAGCAGCCTCGCCTTTGGCCGGGAGCTGTTTTTT.

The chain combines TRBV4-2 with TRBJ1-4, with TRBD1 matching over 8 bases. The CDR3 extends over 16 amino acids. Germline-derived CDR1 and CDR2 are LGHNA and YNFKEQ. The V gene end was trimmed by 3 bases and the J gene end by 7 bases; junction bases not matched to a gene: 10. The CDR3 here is CASSHTLTGEGEKLFF. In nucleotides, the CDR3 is TGTGCCAGCAGCCACACTCTGACAGGGGAGGGTGAAAAACTGTTTTTT.

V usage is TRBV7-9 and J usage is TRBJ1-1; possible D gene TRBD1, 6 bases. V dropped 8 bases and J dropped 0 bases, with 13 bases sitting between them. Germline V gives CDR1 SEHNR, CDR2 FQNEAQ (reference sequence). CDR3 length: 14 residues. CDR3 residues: CASGDNGVNTEAFF. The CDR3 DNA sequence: TGTGCCAGCGGGGACAACGGGGTGAACACTGAAGCTTTCTTT.

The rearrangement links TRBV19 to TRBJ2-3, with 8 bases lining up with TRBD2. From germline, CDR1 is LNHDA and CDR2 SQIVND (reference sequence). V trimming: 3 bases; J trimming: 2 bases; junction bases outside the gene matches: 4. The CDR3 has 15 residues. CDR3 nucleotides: TGTGCCAGTAGTATCCGGCGGGGGGCCACAGATACGCAGTATTTT. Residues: CASSIRRGATDTQYF.

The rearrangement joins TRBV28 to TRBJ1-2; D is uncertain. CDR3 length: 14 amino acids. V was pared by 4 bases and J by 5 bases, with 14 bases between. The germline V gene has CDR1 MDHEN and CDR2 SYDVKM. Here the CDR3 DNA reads TGTGCCAGCAGTTCGACAAGTTTTCGATATGGCTACACCTTC. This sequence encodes CASSSTSFRYGYTF.

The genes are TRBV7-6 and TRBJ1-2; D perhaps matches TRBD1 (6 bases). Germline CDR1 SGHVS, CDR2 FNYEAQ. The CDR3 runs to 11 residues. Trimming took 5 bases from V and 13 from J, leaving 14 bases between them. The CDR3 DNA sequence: TGTGCCAGCAGCACCGACAGGAAAGTCACCTTC. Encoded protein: CASSTDRKVTF.